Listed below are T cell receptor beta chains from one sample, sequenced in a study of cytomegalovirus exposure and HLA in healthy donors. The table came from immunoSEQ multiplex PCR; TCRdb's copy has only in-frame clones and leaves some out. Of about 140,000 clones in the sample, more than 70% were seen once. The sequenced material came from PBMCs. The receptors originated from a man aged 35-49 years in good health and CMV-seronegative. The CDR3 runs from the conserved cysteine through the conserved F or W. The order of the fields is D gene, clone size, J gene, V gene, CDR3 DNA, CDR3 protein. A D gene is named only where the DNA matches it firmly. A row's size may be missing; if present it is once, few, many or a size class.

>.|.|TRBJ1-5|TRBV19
TGTGCCAGTAGGCCTAATCAGGGGTTTTATAGCAATCAGCCCCAGCATTTT
CASRPNQGFYSNQPQHF
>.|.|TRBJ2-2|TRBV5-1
TGCGCCAGCAGGCCAGGTTTCAACACCGGGGAGCTGTTTTTT
CASRPGFNTGELFF
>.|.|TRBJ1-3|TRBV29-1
TGCAGCGTTGACTATAATGGTTCTGGAAACACCATATATTTT
CSVDYNGSGNTIYF
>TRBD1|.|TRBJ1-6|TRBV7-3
TGTGCCAGCAGCTACGGGGGACAGGGGGCGCATCCCTATAATTCACCCCTCCACTTT
CASSYGGQGAHPYNSPLHF
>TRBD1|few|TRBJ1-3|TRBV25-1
TGTGCCAGCAGTGAATTCAGAACAGGGGGCAGTGGAAACACCATATATTTT
CASSEFRTGGSGNTIYF
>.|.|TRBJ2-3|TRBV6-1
TGTGCCAGCAGTGAAGTAGGGGTGGGGGATACGCAGTATTTT
CASSEVGVGDTQYF
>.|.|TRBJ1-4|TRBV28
TGTGCCAGCACCCCTCGGTCTGGGGGCGGATATGAAAAACTGTTTTTT
CASTPRSGGGYEKLFF
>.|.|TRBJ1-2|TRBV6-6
TGTGCCAGCAGTTACCGACAGAAACCCTTGGGCTACACCTTC
CASSYRQKPLGYTF
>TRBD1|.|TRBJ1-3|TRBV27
TGTGCCAGCAGCCCCGCCTCAGGGGGAGTAGGAAACACCATATATTTT
CASSPASGGVGNTIYF
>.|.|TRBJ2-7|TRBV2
TGTGCCAGCAGCCAGGCTTACGAGCAGTACTTC
CASSQAYEQYF
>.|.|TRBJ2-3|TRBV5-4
TGTGCCAGCAGCCCCCAAAATGGAGGGGTAAGCACAGATACGCAGTATTTT
CASSPQNGGVSTDTQYF
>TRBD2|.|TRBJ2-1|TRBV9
TGTGCCAGCAGCTCTGGGACTAGCGTCTACAATGAGCAGTTCTTC
CASSSGTSVYNEQFF
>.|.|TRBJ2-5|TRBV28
TGTGCCAGCGAGACCCGGGAGGAGACCCAGTACTTC
CASETREETQYF
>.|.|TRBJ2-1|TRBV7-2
TGTGCCAGCAGCCCAGGAGGGGGTTGGGGGGGGACCTACAATGAGCAGTTCTTC
CASSPGGGWGGTYNEQFF
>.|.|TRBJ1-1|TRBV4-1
TGCGCCAGCAGCCTACAGGGTGTGAACACTGAAGCTTTCTTT
CASSLQGVNTEAFF
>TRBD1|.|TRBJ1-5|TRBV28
TGTGCCAGCAGTTTATATCTATGGACAGGGGATACTAGCAATCAGCCCCAGCATTTT
CASSLYLWTGDTSNQPQHF
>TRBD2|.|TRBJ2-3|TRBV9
TGTGCCAGCAGCTGGAGTCTAGCGGGGGACCCCACAGATACGCAGTATTTT
CASSWSLAGDPTDTQYF
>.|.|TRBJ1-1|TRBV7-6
TGTGCCAGCAGTCCGACAGGCCACACTGAAGCTTTCTTT
CASSPTGHTEAFF
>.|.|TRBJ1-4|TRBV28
TGTGCCAGCAGTTTGGTACAGACAACTAATGAAAAACTGTTTTTT
CASSLVQTTNEKLFF
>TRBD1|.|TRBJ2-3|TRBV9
TGTGCCAGCAGCTCAGGGACAGGATTTAGCACAGATACGCAGTATTTT
CASSSGTGFSTDTQYF
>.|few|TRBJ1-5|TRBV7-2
TGTGCCAGCAGCTTAGTGCTCGGGTGGAATCAGCCCCAGCATTTT
CASSLVLGWNQPQHF
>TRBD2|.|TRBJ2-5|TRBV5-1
TGCGCCAGCAGCCGGGGGGAGTGGGAGACCCAGTACTTC
CASSRGEWETQYF
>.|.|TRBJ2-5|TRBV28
TGTGCCAGCAGTTTCACTTCTAGAATGGAGACCCAGTACTTC
CASSFTSRMETQYF
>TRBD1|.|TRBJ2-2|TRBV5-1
TGCGCCAGCAGCGAAAGGGACAGAAACACCGGGGAGCTGTTTTTT
CASSERDRNTGELFF
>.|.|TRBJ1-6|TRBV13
TGTGCCAGCAGCTTGGGGGGAGACGCACCCCTCCACTTT
CASSLGGDAPLHF
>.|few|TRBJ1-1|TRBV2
TGTGCCAGCAGTCGGGTCTTATCGAACACTGAAGCTTTCTTT
CASSRVLSNTEAFF
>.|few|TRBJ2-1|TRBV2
TGTGCCAGCAGTGAGAGTGACTACCTATACAATGAGCAGTTCTTC
CASSESDYLYNEQFF
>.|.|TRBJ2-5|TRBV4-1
TGCGCCAGCAGCCAAGATGGTTGGGGAGTAGCAGGTACCCAGTACTTC
CASSQDGWGVAGTQYF
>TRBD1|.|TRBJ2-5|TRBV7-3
TGTGCCAGCAGCGTAGGGACAGGGGGCTCTGGGTACCAAGAGACCCAGTACTTC
CASSVGTGGSGYQETQYF
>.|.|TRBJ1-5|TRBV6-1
TGTGCCAGCAGTGTAGTCCGACAGAGCTGGGCCATAGCCCAGCATTTT
CASSVVRQSWAIAQHF
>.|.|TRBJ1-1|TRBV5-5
TGTGCCAGCAGCTTTTACACAGGGCTATTGGGCACTGAAGCTTTCTTT
CASSFYTGLLGTEAFF
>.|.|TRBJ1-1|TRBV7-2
TGTGCCAGCAGCCAAGGGGGTAGGGCTTTCTTT
CASSQGGRAFF
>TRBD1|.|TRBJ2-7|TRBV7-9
TGTGCCAGCAGCCCCAGACAGGGGGCCTACGAGCAGTACTTC
CASSPRQGAYEQYF
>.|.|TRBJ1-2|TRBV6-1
TGTGCCAGCAGCCCGTCCAACTATGGCTACACCTTC
CASSPSNYGYTF
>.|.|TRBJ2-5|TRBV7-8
TGTGCCAGCAGCTTAGCGCCAGGGATCGGGGAGACCCAGTACTTC
CASSLAPGIGETQYF
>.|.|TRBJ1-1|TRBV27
TGTGCCAGCAGGGCCTTGGGGCGCGTGAACACTGAAGCTTTCTTT
CASRALGRVNTEAFF
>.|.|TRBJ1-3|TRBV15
TGTGCCACCAGCAGAGATGTGGCAGGGACTGGAAACACCATATATTTT
CATSRDVAGTGNTIYF
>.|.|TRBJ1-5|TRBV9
TGTGCCAGCAGCCCAAACTGGGGAGGGGATCAGCCCCAGCATTTT
CASSPNWGGDQPQHF
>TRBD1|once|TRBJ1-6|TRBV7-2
TGTGCCAGCAGCTTACAGGGGACAGGGCGTTCACCCCTCCACTTT
CASSLQGTGRSPLHF
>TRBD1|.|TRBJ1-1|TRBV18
TGTGCCAGCTCATCCCAGACAGGGCGGCTAACATTT
CASSSQTGRLTF
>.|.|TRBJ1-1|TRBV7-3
TGTGCCAGCAGCCTGGGGAGGGAGAACACTGAAGCTTTCTTT
CASSLGRENTEAFF
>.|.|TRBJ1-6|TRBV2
TGTGCCAGCATCCGGGTCCTTAATTCACCCCTCCACTTT
CASIRVLNSPLHF
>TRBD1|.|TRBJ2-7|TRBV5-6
TGTGCCAGCAGTGATGGGACAGGGGTGAGTGGCGAGCAGTACTTC
CASSDGTGVSGEQYF
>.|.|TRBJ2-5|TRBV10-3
TGTGCCATCAGCTCGACAGAGCAAGAGACCCAGTACTTC
CAISSTEQETQYF
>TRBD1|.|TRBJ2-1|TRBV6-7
TGTGCCAGCAGTTACTCGCTGTCTGAGACAGGGGTTGAGAATGAGCAGTTCTTC
CASSYSLSETGVENEQFF
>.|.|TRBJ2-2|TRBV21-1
TGTGCCAGCAGCAAAGTCCTTCGCGGGACCAACACCGGGGAGCTGTTTTTT
CASSKVLRGTNTGELFF
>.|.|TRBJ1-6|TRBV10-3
TGTGCCATCATAGGGACATCCGACTATTATAATTCACCCCTCCACTTT
CAIIGTSDYYNSPLHF
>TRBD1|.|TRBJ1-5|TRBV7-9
TGTGCCAGCCGACTCCTAGACAGGGGGGATCAGCCCCAGCATTTT
CASRLLDRGDQPQHF
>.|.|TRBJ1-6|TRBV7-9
TGTGCCAGCAGCTCAGGGGTCAATTCACCCCTCCACTTT
CASSSGVNSPLHF
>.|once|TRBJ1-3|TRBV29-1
TGCAGCGGTACAGGGTTAGGAAACACCATATATTTT
CSGTGLGNTIYF
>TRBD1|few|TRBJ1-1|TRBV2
TGTGCCAGCAGCCGACAGGGATTGGGCACTGAAGCTTTCTTT
CASSRQGLGTEAFF
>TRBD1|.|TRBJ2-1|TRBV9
TGTGCCAGCAGCGCGGGACAGGGGGTGGGGGAGCAGTTCTTC
CASSAGQGVGEQFF
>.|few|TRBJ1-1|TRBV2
TGTGCCAGCAGTGTTACAGGGATGACTGAAGCTTTCTTT
CASSVTGMTEAFF
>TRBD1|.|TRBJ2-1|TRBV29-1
TGCAGCGTTGAAGGTTGGGACAGGGGCTCCTACAATGAGCAGTTCTTC
CSVEGWDRGSYNEQFF
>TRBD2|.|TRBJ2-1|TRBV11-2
TGTGCCAGCAGCAACCAGCGGCAGCGGGGGGGCAATGAGCAGTTCTTC
CASSNQRQRGGNEQFF